One sample yielded the 16 T cell receptor beta chains listed below, sequenced in a study of Ad26.COV2.S vaccination and SARS-CoV-2 variants. This table comes from immunoSEQ multiplex PCR, and its TCRdb copy is limited to in-frame clones, with some not included. The repertoire holds more than 300,000 clones, with 70% to 90% as singletons. Documented treatment: about 20 received Ad26.COV2.S at low or high dose, single or two shots; 5 received placebo; per-sample allocation not given. Day 63 following the first vaccine or placebo injection was when the samples were taken. The starting material was peripheral blood, obtained in a trial of Ad26.COV2.S vaccine versus placebo. These receptors all stem from a person aged 18-65 years who received the Ad26.COV2.S COVID-19 vaccine or a placebo.

The chain carries TRBV5-1 and TRBJ1-5; 7 nucleotides agree with TRBD1. The V gene end was trimmed by 4 bases and the J gene end by 0 bases; junction bases not matched to a gene: 4. Germline lookup yields CDR1 SGHRS and CDR2 YFSETQ. The CDR3 runs 15 residues. The CDR3 bases are TGCGCCAGCAGCGCGCAGGGGGATAGCAATCAGCCCCAGCATTTT. Protein sequence: CASSAQGDSNQPQHF.

This chain links TRBV5-1 with TRBJ1-1, with D hard to call. Germline V gene lookup returns CDR1 SGHRS and CDR2 YFSETQ. With 7 bases removed from V and 6 bases from J, the gap between germline ends came to 19 bases. The CDR3 runs 14 residues. CDR3 nucleotides: TGCGCCAGCGGCCCTGAGGCCTTCTCTCCTGAAGCTTTCTTT. Encoded protein: CASGPEAFSPEAFF.

The genes are TRBV24-1 and TRBJ1-5; no clear D gene. In germline, CDR1 is KGHDR, CDR2 SFDVKD. Trimming stripped 4 bases from V and 3 bases from J, with 9 bases between. The CDR3 is 14 amino acids. The CDR3, as DNA: TGTGCCACCAGTGACCCCAAGTACAATCAGCCCCAGCATTTT. It is translated as CATSDPKYNQPQHF.

J is TRBJ2-7 and V is TRBV3-1 (or the pseudogene TRBV3-2), with D perhaps assigned TRBD1 or TRBD2 (5 bases each). The CDR3 runs to 14 residues. V dropped 1 base and J dropped 6 bases, with 13 bases sitting between them. Germline CDR1 reads LGHDT; CDR2 reads YNNKEL (reference sequence). The CDR3 sequence: CASSQGGRETEQYF. The CDR3 region has the DNA TGTGCCAGCAGCCAAGGAGGCAGGGAGACCGAGCAGTACTTC.

The chain uses TRBV11-2 and TRBJ1-6, with 8 bases lining up with TRBD1. Germline CDR1 is SGHAT and CDR2 is FQNNGV. The length of the CDR3 is 16 residues. The J segment lost 7 bases and the V segment lost 4 bases, leaving 9 bases of the junction unmatched. In nucleotides, the CDR3 is TGTGCCAGCAGCTCCCTCCCGGGACAGGCCAATTCACCCCTCCACTTT. Its protein product is CASSSLPGQANSPLHF.

This chain joins TRBV11-2 and TRBJ1-1, with TRBD1 identical over 7 bases. With 6 bases clipped from V and 11 bases from J, the junction kept 12 bases outside the gene matches. There are 13 residues in the CDR3. CDR1 is SGHAT, CDR2 FQNNGV, per germline. The CDR3 loop reads CASRNLRTGKAFF. The DNA of the CDR3 is TGTGCCAGCAGAAACTTAAGGACAGGCAAGGCTTTCTTT.

The rearrangement links TRBV5-1 to TRBJ2-7; 7 nucleotides agree with TRBD2. Germline V gives CDR1 SGHRS, CDR2 YFSETQ. This CDR3 spans 15 amino acids. The ends lost 4 bases at V and 2 bases at J; junction bases unmatched: 9. CDR3 bases: TGCGCCAGCAGCGTCACGGGACTACGGACCTACGAGCAGTACTTC. Translated: CASSVTGLRTYEQYF.

This clone was counted at least ten times. The V and J genes are TRBV7-9 and TRBJ1-6; D call uncertain. Germline-derived CDR1 and CDR2 are SEHNR and FQNEAQ (reference sequence). With 5 bases removed from V and 11 bases from J, the gap between germline ends came to 19 bases. The CDR3 consists of 15 residues. CDR3 sequence reads: CASSAPRQGQAPLHF. CDR3 DNA: TGTGCCAGCAGCGCACCCCGACAAGGGCAGGCACCCCTCCACTTT.

V is TRBV7-2 and J is TRBJ1-6; TRBD1 is a possible D gene (5 bases). The CDR3 is made up of 15 amino acids. Trimming removed 3 bases at V and 2 bases at J, with 8 bases between. The germline gives CDR1 SGHTA, CDR2 FQGNSA. CDR3 loop: CASSLGGAYNSPLHF. CDR3 nucleotides: TGTGCCAGCAGCTTGGGGGGAGCCTATAATTCACCCCTCCACTTT.

This clone was counted between two and nine times. The chain uses TRBV6-4 and TRBJ1-1; a possible D gene is TRBD1 (6 bases). Germline CDR1 is MRHNA and CDR2 is SNTAGT. With 5 bases removed from V and 5 bases from J, the gap between germline ends came to 12 bases. The CDR3 contains 13 residues. The CDR3 region has the DNA TGTGCCAGCAGTAGGGAAGGGGGGACTGAAGCTTTCTTT. Its protein product is CASSREGGTEAFF.

This clone was counted a few times. The J gene is TRBJ2-7, the V gene TRBV28; 7 nucleotides match TRBD1. The germline gives CDR1 MDHEN, CDR2 SYDVKM. The CDR3 spans 14 residues. The V gene end was trimmed by 7 bases and the J gene end by 6 bases; junction bases not matched to a gene: 12. The CDR3 DNA is TGTGCCAGCACTCAGACAGGGCCACGGGGCGAGCAGTACTTC. Its translation is CASTQTGPRGEQYF.

V is TRBV28 and J is TRBJ1-6, with unresolved D. Trimming cost V 9 bases and J 6 bases, with 9 bases left between them. Germline V gene sequence: CDR1 MDHEN, CDR2 SYDVKM. The CDR3 sequence is 12 residues long. The CDR3 loop is CASEQPNSPLHF. The CDR3 nucleotides are TGTGCCAGTGAACAGCCTAATTCACCCCTCCACTTT.

The chain joins TRBV6-2 or TRBV6-3 to TRBJ2-1; 7 bases are shared with TRBD2. From germline, CDR1 is MNHEY and CDR2 SVGEGT. CDR3 length equals 16 residues. V gave up 0 bases and J gave up 3 bases; unmatched junction bases: 5. CDR3 amino acids: CASSYSTLADYNEQFF. CDR3 nucleotide sequence: TGTGCCAGCAGTTACTCGACGCTAGCGGACTACAATGAGCAGTTCTTC.

V usage is TRBV27 and J usage is TRBJ2-1; 12 nucleotides line up with TRBD2. Trimming removed 2 bases from V and 8 bases from J; junction bases left unmatched: 4. The CDR3 has 15 residues. CDR1 is MNHEY, CDR2 SMNVEV, per germline (reference sequence). CDR3 residues: CASSLGTSGPHEQFF. In DNA, the CDR3 is TGTGCCAGCAGTTTAGGGACTAGCGGGCCCCATGAGCAGTTCTTC.

The V call is TRBV5-1, the J call TRBJ2-3, with D maybe TRBD1 (5 bases). Germline-derived CDR1 and CDR2 are SGHRS and YFSETQ. This CDR3 has 16 residues. Trimming took 1 base from V and 0 from J, leaving 12 bases between them. CDR3 sequence: CASSLSAQASTDTQYF. Here the CDR3 DNA reads TGCGCCAGCAGCTTGTCCGCACAGGCTAGCACAGATACGCAGTATTTT.

The V and J genes are TRBV4-1 and TRBJ2-3, with D possibly TRBD2 on 6 matching bases. V lost 0 bases to trimming and J lost 3 bases, with 13 bases between them. This CDR3 comprises 16 residues. CDR1 and CDR2 from the germline V gene are MGHRA and YSYEKL. CDR3 in amino acids: CASSQDSGGWTDTQYF. Here the CDR3 DNA reads TGCGCCAGCAGCCAAGATAGTGGGGGGTGGACAGATACGCAGTATTTT.